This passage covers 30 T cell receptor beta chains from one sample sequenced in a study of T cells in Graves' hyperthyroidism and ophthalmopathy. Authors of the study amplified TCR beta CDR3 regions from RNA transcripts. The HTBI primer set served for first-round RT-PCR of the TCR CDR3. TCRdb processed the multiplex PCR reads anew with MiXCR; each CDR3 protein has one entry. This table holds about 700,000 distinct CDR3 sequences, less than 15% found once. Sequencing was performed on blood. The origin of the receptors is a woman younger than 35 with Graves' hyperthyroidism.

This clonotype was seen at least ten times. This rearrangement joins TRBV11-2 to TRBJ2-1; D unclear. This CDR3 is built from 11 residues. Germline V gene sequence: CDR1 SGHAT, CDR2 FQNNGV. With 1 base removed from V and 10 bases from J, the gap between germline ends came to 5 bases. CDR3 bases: TGTGCCAGCAGCTTAGTGAGGGAGCAGTTCTTC. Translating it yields CASSLVREQFF. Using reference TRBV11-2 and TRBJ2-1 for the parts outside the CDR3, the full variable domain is EAGVAQSPRYKIIEKRQSVAFWCNPISGHATLYWYQQILGQGPKLLIQFQNNGVVDDSQLPKDRFSAERLKGVDSTLKIQPAKLEDSAVYLCASSLVREQFFGPGTRLTVL.

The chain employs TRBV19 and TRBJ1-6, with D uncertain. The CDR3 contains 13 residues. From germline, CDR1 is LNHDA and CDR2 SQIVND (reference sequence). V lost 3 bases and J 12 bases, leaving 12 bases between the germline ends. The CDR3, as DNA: TGTGCCAGTAGTATCCTCCACGGGGAACCCCTCCACTTT. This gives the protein CASSILHGEPLHF.

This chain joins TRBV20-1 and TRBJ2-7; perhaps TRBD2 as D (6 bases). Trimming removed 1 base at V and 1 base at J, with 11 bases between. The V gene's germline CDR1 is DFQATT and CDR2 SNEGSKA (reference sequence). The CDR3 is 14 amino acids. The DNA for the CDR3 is TGCAGTGCTAGAGGGCTAGCGAGTTCCTACGAGCAGTACTTC. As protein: CSARGLASSYEQYF.

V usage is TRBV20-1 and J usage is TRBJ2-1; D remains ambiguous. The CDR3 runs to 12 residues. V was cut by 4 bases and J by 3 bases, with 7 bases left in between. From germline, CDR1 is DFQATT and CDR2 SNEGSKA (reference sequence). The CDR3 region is CSAMSNYNEQFF. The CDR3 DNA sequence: TGCAGTGCTATGAGTAACTACAATGAGCAGTTCTTC.

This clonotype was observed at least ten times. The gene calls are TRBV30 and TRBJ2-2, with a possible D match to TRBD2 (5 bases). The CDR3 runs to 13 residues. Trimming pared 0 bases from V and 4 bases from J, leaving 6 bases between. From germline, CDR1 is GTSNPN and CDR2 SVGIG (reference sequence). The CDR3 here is CAWSVGGTGELFF. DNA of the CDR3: TGTGCCTGGAGTGTCGGAGGCACCGGGGAGCTGTTTTTT.

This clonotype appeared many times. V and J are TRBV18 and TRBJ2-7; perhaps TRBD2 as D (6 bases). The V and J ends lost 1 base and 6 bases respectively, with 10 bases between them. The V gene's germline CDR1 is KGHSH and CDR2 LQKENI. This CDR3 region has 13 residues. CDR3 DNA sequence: TGTGCCAGCTCACCACTAAAGGGAGGCGAGCAGTACTTC. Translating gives CASSPLKGGEQYF.

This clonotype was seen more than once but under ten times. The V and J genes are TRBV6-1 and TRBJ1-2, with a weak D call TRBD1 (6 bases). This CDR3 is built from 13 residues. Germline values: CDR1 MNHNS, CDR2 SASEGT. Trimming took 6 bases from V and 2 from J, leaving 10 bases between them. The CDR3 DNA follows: TGTGCCAGCAGACCCGGACAGAACTATGGCTACACCTTC. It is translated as CASRPGQNYGYTF.

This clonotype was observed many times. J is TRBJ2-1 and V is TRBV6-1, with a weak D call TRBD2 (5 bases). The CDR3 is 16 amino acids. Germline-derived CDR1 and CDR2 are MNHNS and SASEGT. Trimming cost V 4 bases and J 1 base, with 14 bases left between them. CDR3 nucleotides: TGTGCCAGCAGTGGCTTACGGGGAACGTCCTACAATGAGCAGTTCTTC. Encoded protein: CASSGLRGTSYNEQFF.

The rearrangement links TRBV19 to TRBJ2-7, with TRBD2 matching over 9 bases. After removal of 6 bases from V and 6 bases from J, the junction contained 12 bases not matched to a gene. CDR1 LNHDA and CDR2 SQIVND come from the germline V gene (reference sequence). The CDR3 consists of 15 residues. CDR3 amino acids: CASREGGRAVGEQYF. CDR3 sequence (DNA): TGTGCCAGTAGAGAGGGCGGGAGGGCCGTGGGCGAGCAGTACTTC.

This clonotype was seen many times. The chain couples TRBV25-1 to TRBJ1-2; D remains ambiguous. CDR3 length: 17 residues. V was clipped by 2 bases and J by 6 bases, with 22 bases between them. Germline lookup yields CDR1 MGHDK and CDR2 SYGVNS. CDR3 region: CASSELGNGVGGDGYTF. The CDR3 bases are TGTGCCAGCAGTGAACTCGGGAACGGAGTTGGAGGAGATGGCTACACCTTC.

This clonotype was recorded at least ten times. The CDR3 here is CASSLWPPGRGNTEAFF. The DNA of the CDR3 is TGTGCCAGCAGCTTGTGGCCCCCGGGCAGGGGGAACACTGAAGCTTTCTTT. The chain carries TRBV7-3 and TRBJ1-1; TRBD1 is a possible D gene (6 bases). The CDR3 covers 17 residues. Trimming took off 3 bases at V and 1 base at J, with 18 bases between the two ends. Germline V lookup: CDR1 SGHTA, CDR2 FQGTGA. The whole variable domain, remainder taken from reference TRBV7-3 and TRBJ1-1, is GAGVSQTPSNKVTEKGKYVELRCDPISGHTALYWYRQSLGQGPEFLIYFQGTGAADDSGLPNDRFFAVRPEGSVSTLKIQRTERGDSAVYLCASSLWPPGRGNTEAFFGQGTRLTVV.

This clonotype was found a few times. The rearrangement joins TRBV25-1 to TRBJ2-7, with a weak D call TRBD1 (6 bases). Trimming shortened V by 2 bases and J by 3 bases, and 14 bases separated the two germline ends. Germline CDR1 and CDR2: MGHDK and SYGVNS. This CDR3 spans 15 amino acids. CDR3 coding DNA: TGTGCCAGCAGTGAAGGGACAAACTTGGTCTACGAGCAGTACTTC. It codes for CASSEGTNLVYEQYF.

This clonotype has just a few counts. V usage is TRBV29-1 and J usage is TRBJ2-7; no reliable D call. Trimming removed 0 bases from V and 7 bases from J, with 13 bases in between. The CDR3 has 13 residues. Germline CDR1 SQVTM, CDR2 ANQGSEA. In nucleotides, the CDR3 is TGCAGCGTTGAAGATCATGGTCAAGGGGAGCAGTACTTC. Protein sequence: CSVEDHGQGEQYF.

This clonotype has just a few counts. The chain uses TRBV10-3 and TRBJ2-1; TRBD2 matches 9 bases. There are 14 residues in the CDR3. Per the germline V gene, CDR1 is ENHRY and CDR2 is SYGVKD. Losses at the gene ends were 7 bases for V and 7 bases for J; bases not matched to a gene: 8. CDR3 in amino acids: CAITSSGRTNEQFF. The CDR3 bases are TGTGCCATCACTTCGAGCGGGAGGACAAATGAGCAGTTCTTC.

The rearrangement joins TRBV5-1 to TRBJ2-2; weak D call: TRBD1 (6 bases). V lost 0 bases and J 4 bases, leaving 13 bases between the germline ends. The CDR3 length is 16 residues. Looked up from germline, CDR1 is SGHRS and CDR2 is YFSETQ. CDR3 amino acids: CASSLVFRGSTGELFF. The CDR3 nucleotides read TGCGCCAGCAGCTTGGTGTTCAGGGGTTCCACCGGGGAGCTGTTTTTT. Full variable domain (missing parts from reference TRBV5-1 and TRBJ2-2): KAGVTQTPRYLIKTRGQQVTLSCSPISGHRSVSWYQQTPGQGLQFLFEYFSETQRNKGNFPGRFSGRQFSNSRSEMNVSTLELGDSALYLCASSLVFRGSTGELFFGEGSRLTVL.

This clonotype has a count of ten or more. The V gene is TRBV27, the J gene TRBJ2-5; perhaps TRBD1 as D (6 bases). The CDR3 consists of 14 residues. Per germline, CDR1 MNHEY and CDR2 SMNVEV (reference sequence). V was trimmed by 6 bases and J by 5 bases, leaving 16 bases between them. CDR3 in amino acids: CASRSQGFWETQYF. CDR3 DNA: TGTGCCAGCAGATCCCAGGGGTTTTGGGAGACCCAGTACTTC.

CDR3 sequence (DNA): TGTGCCAGCAGTTGGACAGGCCCCTCGGGGCAGTTCTTC. This sequence encodes CASSWTGPSGQFF. V gene TRBV6-2 or TRBV6-3 combines with J gene TRBJ2-1; TRBD1 matches at 7 bases. V trimming: 4 bases; J trimming: 12 bases; junction bases outside the gene matches: 9. CDR3 length equals 13 residues. The V gene's germline CDR1 is MNHEY and CDR2 SVGEGT.

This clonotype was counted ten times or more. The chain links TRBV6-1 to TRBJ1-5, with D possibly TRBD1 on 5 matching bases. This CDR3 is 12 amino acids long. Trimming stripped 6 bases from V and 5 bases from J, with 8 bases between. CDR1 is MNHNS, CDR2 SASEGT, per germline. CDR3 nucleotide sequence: TGTGCCAGCAGAACAGGAGATCAGCCCCAGCATTTT. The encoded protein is CASRTGDQPQHF.

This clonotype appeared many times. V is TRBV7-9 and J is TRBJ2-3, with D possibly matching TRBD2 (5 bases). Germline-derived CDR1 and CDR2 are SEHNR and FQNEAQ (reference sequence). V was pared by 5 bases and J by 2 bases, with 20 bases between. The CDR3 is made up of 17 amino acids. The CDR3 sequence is CASSLPQGGGDTDTQYF. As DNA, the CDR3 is TGTGCCAGCAGCCTTCCCCAAGGAGGAGGCGACACAGATACGCAGTATTTT.

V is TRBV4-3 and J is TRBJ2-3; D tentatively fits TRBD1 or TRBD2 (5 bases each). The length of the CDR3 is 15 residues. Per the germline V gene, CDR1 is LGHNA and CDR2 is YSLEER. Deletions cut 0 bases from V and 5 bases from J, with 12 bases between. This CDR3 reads CASSQDGTALDTQYF. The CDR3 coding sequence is TGCGCCAGCAGCCAAGATGGGACCGCTCTAGATACGCAGTATTTT.

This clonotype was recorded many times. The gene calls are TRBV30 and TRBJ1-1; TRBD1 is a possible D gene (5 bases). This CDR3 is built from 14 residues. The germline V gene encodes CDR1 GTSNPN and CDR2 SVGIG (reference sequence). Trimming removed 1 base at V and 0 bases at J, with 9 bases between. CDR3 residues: CAWSGLGLNTEAFF. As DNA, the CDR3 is TGTGCCTGGAGTGGGCTGGGACTGAACACTGAAGCTTTCTTT.

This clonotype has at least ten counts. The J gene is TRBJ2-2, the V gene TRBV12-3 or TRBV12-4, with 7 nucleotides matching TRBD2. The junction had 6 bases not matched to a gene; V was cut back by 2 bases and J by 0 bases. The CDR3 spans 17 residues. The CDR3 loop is CASSLSGAGSNTGELFF. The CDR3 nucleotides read TGTGCCAGCAGTTTAAGTGGAGCGGGATCGAACACCGGGGAGCTGTTTTTT.

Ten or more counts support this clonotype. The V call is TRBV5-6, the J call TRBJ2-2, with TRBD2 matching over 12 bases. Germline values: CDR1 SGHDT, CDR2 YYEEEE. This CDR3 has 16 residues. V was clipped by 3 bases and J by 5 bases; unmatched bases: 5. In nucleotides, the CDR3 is TGTGCCAGCAGCTACCGACTAGCGGGAGATACCGGGGAGCTGTTTTTT. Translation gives CASSYRLAGDTGELFF.

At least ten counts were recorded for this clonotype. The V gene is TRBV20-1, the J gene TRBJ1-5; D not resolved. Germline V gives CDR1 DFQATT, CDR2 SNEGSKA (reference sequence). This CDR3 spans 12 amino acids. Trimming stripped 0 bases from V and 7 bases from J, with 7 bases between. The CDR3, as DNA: TGCAGTGCTAGAGATCTTAGACAGCCCCAGCATTTT. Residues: CSARDLRQPQHF.

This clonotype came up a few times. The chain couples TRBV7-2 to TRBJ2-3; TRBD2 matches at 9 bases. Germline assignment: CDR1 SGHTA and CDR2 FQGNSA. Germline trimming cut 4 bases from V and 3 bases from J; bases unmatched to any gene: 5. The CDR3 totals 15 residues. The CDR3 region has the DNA TGTGCCAGCAGCTGGTTAGCGGGAGAAACAGATACGCAGTATTTT. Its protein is CASSWLAGETDTQYF.

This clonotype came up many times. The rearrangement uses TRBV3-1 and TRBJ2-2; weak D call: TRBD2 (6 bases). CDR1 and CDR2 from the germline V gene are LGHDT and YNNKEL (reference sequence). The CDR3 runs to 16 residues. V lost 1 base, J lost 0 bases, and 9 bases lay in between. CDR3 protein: CASSQAGGANTGELFF. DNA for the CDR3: TGTGCCAGCAGCCAAGCTGGCGGGGCGAACACCGGGGAGCTGTTTTTT.

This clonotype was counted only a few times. The CDR3 is CAIRGDRENEQYF. The CDR3 coding sequence is TGTGCCATCAGGGGGGACAGGGAGAACGAGCAGTACTTC. This chain links TRBV10-3 with TRBJ2-7, with 9 positions matching TRBD1. The CDR3 has 13 amino acids. CDR1 ENHRY and CDR2 SYGVKD come from the germline V gene. The V and J ends lost 6 bases and 5 bases, in that order; junction bases with no gene match: 5.

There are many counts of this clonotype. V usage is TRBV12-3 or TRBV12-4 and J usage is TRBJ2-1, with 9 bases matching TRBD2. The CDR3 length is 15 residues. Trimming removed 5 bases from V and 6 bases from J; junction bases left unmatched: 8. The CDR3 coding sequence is TGTGCCAGCAGTCCAAGTCCTAGCGGGACCAATGAGCAGTTCTTC. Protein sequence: CASSPSPSGTNEQFF.

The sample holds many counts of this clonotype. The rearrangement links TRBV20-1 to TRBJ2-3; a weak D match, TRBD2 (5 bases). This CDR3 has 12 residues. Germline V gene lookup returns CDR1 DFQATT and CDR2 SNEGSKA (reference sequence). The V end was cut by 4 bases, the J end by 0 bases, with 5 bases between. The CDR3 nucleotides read TGCAGTGCTACGGGGAGCACAGATACGCAGTATTTT. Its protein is CSATGSTDTQYF.

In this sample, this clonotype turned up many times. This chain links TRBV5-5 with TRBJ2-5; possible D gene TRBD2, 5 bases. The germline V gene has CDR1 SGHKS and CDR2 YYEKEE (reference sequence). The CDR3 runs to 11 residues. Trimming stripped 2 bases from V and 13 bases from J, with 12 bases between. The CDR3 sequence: CASSFPGDRYF. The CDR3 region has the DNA TGTGCCAGCAGCTTCCCCGGGGATAGGTACTTC.